This T cell receptor beta chain emerged from a study of blood T cell repertoires in COVID-19. Study details: There were acute and convalescent COVID-19 samples, and they came from the United States, Italy and Spain. T cells, B-cell-depleted T cells, or PBMCs supplied cDNA or gDNA.

Sequenced by immunoSEQ multiplex PCR; TCRdb stores in-frame clones only, minus some. The repertoire holds roughly 330,000 clones, with 83% as singletons. Sequencing was done on a sample of peripheral blood. The receptor comes from a woman aged 45 to 65 with acute or convalescent COVID-19.

The CDR3 spells CASSWGAQPQHF. CDR3 nucleotides: TGTGCCAGCAGCTGGGGAGCTCAGCCCCAGCATTTT. The chain combines TRBV7-9 with TRBJ1-5; D is ambiguous. The CDR3 length is 12 residues. V lost 4 bases and J lost 6, with 7 bases in between. The germline V gene encodes CDR1 SEHNR and CDR2 FQNEAQ (reference sequence).